This T cell receptor (beta chain) was recovered during a study of T cell changes during pregnancy in multiple sclerosis. Assay: immunoSEQ multiplex PCR; the TCRdb copy retains only in-frame clones and omits some. This table holds over 45,000 clones, over 80% found once. From germline, CDR1 is LNHDA and CDR2 SQIVND (reference sequence). The ends were cut back, 3 bases at V and 1 base at J, with 16 bases in the middle. The CDR3 totals 17 residues. The receptor was isolated from a female donor with multiple sclerosis, enrolled in a pregnancy study. V usage is TRBV19 and J usage is TRBJ2-1; no firm D call. The specimen comprised CD4+ T cells from peripheral blood mononuclear cells, sampled in the first trimester of pregnancy. In DNA form, the CDR3 reads TGTGCCAGTAGTATGTGGTTTGGCGGCCCATCCTACAATGAGCAGTTCTTC. It yields the protein CASSMWFGGPSYNEQFF.